This TCR beta chain was found in a study of CD8 T cells in Susac syndrome. On the study more broadly: Sequenced Susac syndrome patients included five or six with clinically active disease and about eight in remission.

The sequenced target, TCR beta, came from blood CD8+ and CD4+ T cells. Negative isolation was used for CD8+ and CD4+ T cells and FACS enrichment for TEMRA cells. Germline V lookup: CDR1 SGHRS, CDR2 YFSETQ. The V gene lost 1 base and the J gene lost 0 bases, with 14 bases spanning the gap. The CDR3 consists of 17 residues. Random hexamers served to reverse transcribe roughly 0.45 to 1 ug RNA. Via MiXCR, TCRdb re-called the immunoSEQ multiplex PCR reads, giving one row per CDR3 protein. The repertoire includes some 180,000 distinct CDR3 sequences, around nine tenths of them detected once, and over 0.075% sits in the top ten.

The V and J genes are TRBV5-1 and TRBJ2-1, with a tentative D call TRBD1 (6 bases). Specimen: CD4+ T cells from PBMCs. The sequence derives from a human donor with Susac syndrome. The CDR3, as DNA: TGCGCCAGCAGCTTGACAGGGCGAACAGTCTCCTACAATGAGCAGTTCTTC. It is translated as CASSLTGRTVSYNEQFF.